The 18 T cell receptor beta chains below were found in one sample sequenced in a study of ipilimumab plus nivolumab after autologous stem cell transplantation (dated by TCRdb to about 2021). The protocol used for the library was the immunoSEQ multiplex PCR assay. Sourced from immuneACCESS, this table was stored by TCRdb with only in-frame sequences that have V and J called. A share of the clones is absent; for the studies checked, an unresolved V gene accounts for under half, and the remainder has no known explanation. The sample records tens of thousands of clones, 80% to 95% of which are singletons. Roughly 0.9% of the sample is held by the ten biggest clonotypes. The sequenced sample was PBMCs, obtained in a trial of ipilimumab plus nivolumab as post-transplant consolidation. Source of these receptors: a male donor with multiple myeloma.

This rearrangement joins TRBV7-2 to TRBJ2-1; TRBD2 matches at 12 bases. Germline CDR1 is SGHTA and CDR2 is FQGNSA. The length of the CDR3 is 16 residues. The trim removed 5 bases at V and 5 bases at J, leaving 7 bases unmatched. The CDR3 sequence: CASSARTSGVDNEQFF. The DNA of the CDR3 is TGTGCCAGCAGCGCTCGGACTAGCGGGGTAGACAATGAGCAGTTCTTC. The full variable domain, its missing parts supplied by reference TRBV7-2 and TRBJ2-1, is GAGVSQSPSNKVTEKGKDVELRCDPISGHTALYWYRQSLGQGLEFLIYFQGNSAPDKSGLPSDRFSAERTGGSVSTLTIQRTQQEDSAVYLCASSARTSGVDNEQFFGPGTRLTVL.

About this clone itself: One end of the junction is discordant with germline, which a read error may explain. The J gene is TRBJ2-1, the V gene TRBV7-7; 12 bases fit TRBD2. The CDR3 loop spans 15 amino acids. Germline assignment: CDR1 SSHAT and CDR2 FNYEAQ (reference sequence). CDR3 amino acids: CASSLGLAGHNEQFF. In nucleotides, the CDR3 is TGTGCTAGCAGCCTGGGACTAGCGGGCCACAATGAGCAGTTCTTC.

The CDR3 loop reads CASSFAAGGYGYTF. CDR3 DNA sequence: TGTGCCAGCAGCTTCGCAGCAGGGGGCTATGGCTACACCTTC. V is TRBV5-5 and J is TRBJ1-2; 7 bases are shared with TRBD1. J gave up 4 bases and V 2 bases, and 5 bases lay outside the gene matches. Germline-derived CDR1 and CDR2 are SGHKS and YYEKEE (reference sequence). This CDR3 is built from 14 residues.

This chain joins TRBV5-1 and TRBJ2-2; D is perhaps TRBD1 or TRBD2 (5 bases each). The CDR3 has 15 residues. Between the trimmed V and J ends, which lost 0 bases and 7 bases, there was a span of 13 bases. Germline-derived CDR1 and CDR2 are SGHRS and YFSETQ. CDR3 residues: CASSLAGPLSGELFF. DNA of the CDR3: TGCGCCAGCAGCTTGGCGGGACCACTTAGCGGGGAGCTGTTTTTT.

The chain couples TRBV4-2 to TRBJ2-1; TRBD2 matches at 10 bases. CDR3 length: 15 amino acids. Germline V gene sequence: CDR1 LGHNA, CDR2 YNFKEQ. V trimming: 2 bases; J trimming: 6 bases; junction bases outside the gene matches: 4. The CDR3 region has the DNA TGTGCCAGCAGCCAACTAGCGGGGGCCTTCAATGAGCAGTTCTTC. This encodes CASSQLAGAFNEQFF.

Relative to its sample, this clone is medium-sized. The CDR3 DNA is TGTGCCAGCAGGCGGGGTAACTATGGCTACACCTTC. It codes for CASRRGNYGYTF. V gene TRBV6-5 combines with J gene TRBJ1-2; no clear D. This CDR3 has 12 residues. Germline V gene lookup returns CDR1 MNHEY and CDR2 SVGAGI. The V end was cut by 6 bases, the J end by 1 base, with 6 bases between.

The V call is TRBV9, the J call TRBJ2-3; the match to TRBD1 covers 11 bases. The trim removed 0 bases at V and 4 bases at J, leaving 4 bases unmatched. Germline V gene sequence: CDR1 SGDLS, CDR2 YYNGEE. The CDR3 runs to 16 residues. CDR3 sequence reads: CASSVVPGQGADTQYF. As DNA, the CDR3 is TGTGCCAGCAGCGTAGTGCCGGGACAGGGGGCAGATACGCAGTATTTT.

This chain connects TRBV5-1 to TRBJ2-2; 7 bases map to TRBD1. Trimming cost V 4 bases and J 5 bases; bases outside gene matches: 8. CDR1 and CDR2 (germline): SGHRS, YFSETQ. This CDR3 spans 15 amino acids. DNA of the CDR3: TGCGCCAGCAGCCCCCTGGGACAGACAACCGGGGAGCTGTTTTTT. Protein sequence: CASSPLGQTTGELFF.

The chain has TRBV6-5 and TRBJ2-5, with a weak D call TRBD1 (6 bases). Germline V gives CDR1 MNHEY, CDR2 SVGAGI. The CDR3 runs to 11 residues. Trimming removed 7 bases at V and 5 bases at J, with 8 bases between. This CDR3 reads CASTRGETQYF. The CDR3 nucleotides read TGTGCCAGCACCAGGGGTGAGACCCAGTACTTC.

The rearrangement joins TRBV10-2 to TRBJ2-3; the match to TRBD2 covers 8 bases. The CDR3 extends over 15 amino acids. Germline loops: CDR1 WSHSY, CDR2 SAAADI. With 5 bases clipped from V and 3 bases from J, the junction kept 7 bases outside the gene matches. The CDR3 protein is CASSPSGLATDTQYF. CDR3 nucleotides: TGCGCCAGCAGTCCCAGCGGACTAGCAACAGATACGCAGTATTTT.

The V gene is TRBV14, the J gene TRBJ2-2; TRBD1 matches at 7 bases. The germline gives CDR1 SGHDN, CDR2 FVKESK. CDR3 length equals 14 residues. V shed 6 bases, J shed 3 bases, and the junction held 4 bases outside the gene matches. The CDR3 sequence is CASRGTAYTGELFF. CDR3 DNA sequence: TGTGCCAGCAGGGGGACAGCTTACACCGGGGAGCTGTTTTTT.

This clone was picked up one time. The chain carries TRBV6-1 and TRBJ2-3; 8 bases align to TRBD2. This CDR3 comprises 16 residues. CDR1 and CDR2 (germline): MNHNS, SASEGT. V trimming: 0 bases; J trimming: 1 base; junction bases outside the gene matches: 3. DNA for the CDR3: TGTGCCAGCAGTGAAGCTCGAGCGGGGGGCACAGATACGCAGTATTTT. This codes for CASSEARAGGTDTQYF.

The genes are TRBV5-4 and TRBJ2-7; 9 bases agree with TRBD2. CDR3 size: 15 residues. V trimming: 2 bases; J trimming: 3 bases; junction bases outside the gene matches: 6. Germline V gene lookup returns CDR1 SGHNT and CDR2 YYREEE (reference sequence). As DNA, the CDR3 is TGTGCCAGCAGCTTAGGGCTAGCGGGGATCTACGAGCAGTACTTC. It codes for CASSLGLAGIYEQYF.

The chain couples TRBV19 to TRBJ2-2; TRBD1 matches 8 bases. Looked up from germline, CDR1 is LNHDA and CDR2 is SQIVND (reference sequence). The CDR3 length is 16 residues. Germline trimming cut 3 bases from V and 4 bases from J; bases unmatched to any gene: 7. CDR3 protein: CASSMTPGGGTGELFF. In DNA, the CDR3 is TGTGCCAGTAGTATGACGCCAGGGGGCGGCACCGGGGAGCTGTTTTTT. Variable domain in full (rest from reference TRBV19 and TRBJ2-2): DGGITQSPKYLFRKEGQNVTLSCEQNLNHDAMYWYRQDPGQGLRLIYYSQIVNDFQKGDIAEGYSVSREKKESFPLTVTSAQKNPTAFYLCASSMTPGGGTGELFFGEGSRLTVL.

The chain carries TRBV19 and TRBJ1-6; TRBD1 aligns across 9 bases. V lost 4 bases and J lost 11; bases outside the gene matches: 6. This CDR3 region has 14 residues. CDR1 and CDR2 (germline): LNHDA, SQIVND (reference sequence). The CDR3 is CASSTGQGMPPLHF. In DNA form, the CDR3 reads TGTGCCAGTAGTACGGGACAGGGTATGCCACCCCTCCACTTT.

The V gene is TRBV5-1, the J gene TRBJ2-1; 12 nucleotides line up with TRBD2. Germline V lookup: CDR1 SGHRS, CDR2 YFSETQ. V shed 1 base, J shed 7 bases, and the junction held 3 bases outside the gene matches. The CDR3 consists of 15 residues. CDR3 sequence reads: CASSLLTSGSNEQFF. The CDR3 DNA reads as TGCGCCAGCAGCTTGTTGACTAGCGGGAGTAATGAGCAGTTCTTC. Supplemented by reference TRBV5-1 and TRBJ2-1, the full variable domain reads KAGVTQTPRYLIKTRGQQVTLSCSPISGHRSVSWYQQTPGQGLQFLFEYFSETQRNKGNFPGRFSGRQFSNSRSEMNVSTLELGDSALYLCASSLLTSGSNEQFFGPGTRLTVL.

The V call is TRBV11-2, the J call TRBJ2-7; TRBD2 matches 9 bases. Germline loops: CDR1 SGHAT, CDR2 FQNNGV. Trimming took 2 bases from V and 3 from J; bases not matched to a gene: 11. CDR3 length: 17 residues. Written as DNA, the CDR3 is TGTGCCAGCAGCTTATACGTGATGGAGCGGGAGGACTACGAGCAGTACTTC. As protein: CASSLYVMEREDYEQYF.

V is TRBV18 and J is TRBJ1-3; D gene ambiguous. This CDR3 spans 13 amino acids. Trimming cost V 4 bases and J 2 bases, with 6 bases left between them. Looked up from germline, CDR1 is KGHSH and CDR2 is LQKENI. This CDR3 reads CASSQGAGNTIYF. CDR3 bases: TGTGCCAGCTCACAGGGAGCTGGAAACACCATATATTTT.